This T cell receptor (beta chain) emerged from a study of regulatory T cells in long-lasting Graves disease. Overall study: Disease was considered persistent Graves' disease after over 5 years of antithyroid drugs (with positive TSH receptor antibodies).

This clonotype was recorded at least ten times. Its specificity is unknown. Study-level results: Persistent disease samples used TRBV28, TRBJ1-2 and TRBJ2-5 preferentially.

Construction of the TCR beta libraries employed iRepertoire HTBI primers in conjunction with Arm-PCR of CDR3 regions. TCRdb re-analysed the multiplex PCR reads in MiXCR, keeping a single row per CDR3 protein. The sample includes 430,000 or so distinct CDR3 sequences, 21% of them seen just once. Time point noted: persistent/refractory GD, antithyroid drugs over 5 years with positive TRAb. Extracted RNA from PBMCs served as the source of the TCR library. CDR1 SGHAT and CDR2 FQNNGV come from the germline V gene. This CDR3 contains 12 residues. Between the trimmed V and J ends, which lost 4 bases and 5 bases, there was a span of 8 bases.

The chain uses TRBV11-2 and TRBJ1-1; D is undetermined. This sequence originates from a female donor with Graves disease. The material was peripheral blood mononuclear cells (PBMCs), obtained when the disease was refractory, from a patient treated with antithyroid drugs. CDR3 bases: TGTGCCAGCAGCTCAAAAGGAACTGAAGCTTTCTTT. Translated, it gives CASSSKGTEAFF.